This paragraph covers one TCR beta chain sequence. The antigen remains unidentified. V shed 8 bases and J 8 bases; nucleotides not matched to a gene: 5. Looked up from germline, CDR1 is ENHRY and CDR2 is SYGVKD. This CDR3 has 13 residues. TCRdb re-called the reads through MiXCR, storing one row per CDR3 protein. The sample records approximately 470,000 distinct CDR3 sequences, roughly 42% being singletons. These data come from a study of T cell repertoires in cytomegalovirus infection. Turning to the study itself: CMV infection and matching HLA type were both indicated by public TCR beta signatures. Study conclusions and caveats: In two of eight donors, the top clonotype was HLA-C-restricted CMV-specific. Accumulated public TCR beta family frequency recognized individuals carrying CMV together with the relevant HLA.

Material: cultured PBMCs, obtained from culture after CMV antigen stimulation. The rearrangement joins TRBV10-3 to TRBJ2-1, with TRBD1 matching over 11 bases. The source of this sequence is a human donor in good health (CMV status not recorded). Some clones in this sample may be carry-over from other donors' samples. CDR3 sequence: CAIGDRGRDEQFF. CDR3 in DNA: TGTGCCATCGGGGACAGGGGGAGAGATGAGCAGTTCTTC.